The 24 T cell receptor beta chains in this list originate from one sample, sequenced in a study of shared clonotypes between healthy human individuals. Selected positively for CCR7 and CD45RO-negative, naive CD8 cells excluded terminally differentiated effector memory CD45RA+ cells. The protocol was immunoSEQ multiplex PCR, while the TCRdb copy is restricted to in-frame clones and leaves out a portion. The sample yields around 1.9 million clones, roughly 91% seen once. Sequences were obtained from naive CD8+ T cells from PBMCs. These receptors were obtained from a man younger than 35 in good health. Some clones in this sample may be carry-over from other donors' samples.

This clone has only a few counts. The CDR3 sequence is CASSPTQGGAYEQYF. The CDR3 nucleotides are TGTGCCAGCAGTCCCACACAGGGTGGGGCCTACGAGCAGTACTTC. The V and J genes are TRBV27 and TRBJ2-7, with D maybe TRBD1 (6 bases). The germline V and J ends were trimmed by 5 bases and 2 bases, with 16 bases remaining between them. The CDR3 is 15 residues long. Germline V gene data show CDR1 as MNHEY and CDR2 as SMNVEV (reference sequence).

V gene TRBV28 combines with J gene TRBJ1-5; D remains unclear. Germline V lookup: CDR1 MDHEN, CDR2 SYDVKM. V gave up 4 bases and J gave up 5 bases, with 21 bases separating them. This CDR3 contains 17 residues. CDR3: CASSSPRSTFGDQPQHF. The CDR3 coding sequence is TGTGCCAGCAGTTCCCCTCGGTCTACCTTCGGGGATCAGCCCCAGCATTTT.

The chain combines TRBV9 with TRBJ2-7; TRBD1 agrees at 9 bases. V dropped 7 bases and J dropped 5; count of bases not matched to a gene: 10. This CDR3 has 14 residues. The germline gives CDR1 SGDLS, CDR2 YYNGEE. As DNA, the CDR3 is TGTGCCAGCGCTGGGACAGGGAAATCCAACGAGCAGTACTTC. Translated: CASAGTGKSNEQYF. The full variable domain, with the rest looked up from reference TRBV9 and TRBJ2-7, is DSGVTQTPKHLITATGQRVTLRCSPRSGDLSVYWYQQSLDQGLQFLIQYYNGEERAKGNILERFSAQQFPDLHSELNLSSLELGDSALYFCASAGTGKSNEQYFGPGTRLTVT.

This clone came up once. The same CDR3 can be traced to other DNA sequences in this sample. The V and J genes are TRBV29-1 and TRBJ1-1; 8 nucleotides agree with TRBD1. The germline V gene encodes CDR1 SQVTM and CDR2 ANQGSEA. V trimming: 5 bases; J trimming: 2 bases; junction bases outside the gene matches: 4. This CDR3 has 13 residues. This chain's CDR3 is CSVLDRVNTEAFF. The CDR3, as DNA: TGCAGCGTTTTGGACAGGGTAAACACTGAAGCTTTCTTT. The whole variable domain, filled in from reference TRBV29-1 and TRBJ1-1, reads SAVISQKPSRDICQRGTSLTIQCQVDSQVTMMFWYRQQPGQSLTLIATANQGSEATYESGFVIDKFPISRPNLTFSTLTVSNMSPEDSSIYLCSVLDRVNTEAFFGQGTRLTVV.

The chain has TRBV18 and TRBJ1-4, with D uncertain. V was shortened by 0 bases and J by 0 bases, with 11 bases between the two germline ends. The CDR3 runs 17 residues. The V gene's germline CDR1 is KGHSH and CDR2 LQKENI. In DNA, the CDR3 is TGTGCCAGCTCACCACCGTGGCAGAATGCAACTAATGAAAAACTGTTTTTT. This encodes CASSPPWQNATNEKLFF.

The chain couples TRBV7-3 to TRBJ2-7, with 12 nucleotides matching TRBD2. Germline V gives CDR1 SGHTA, CDR2 FQGTGA. The V and J ends lost 5 bases and 5 bases, in that order; junction bases with no gene match: 7. This CDR3 spans 15 amino acids. The CDR3 DNA reads as TGTGCCAGCAGCCGACTAGCGGGAGTCATCCACGAGCAGTACTTC. Amino acid sequence: CASSRLAGVIHEQYF.

J is TRBJ1-1 and V is TRBV11-2, with D unclear. The germline V gene has CDR1 SGHAT and CDR2 FQNNGV. The CDR3 sequence is 18 residues long. V shed 1 base and J shed 3 bases, with 21 bases lying between them. The CDR3 sequence: CASSLAPRALRGDTEAFF. Here the CDR3 DNA reads TGTGCCAGCAGCTTAGCCCCCCGTGCTCTAAGAGGAGACACTGAAGCTTTCTTT.

The V call is TRBV5-5, the J call TRBJ1-2; tentative D call: TRBD1 (5 bases). V shed 0 bases and J shed 3 bases, with 12 bases lying between them. CDR3 length: 15 residues. CDR1 and CDR2 (germline): SGHKS, YYEKEE (reference sequence). CDR3 sequence reads: CASSLAVGADYGYTF. The CDR3 DNA reads as TGTGCCAGCAGCTTGGCCGTTGGGGCCGACTATGGCTACACCTTC.

This clone has only one observation. The junction departs from germline at one end; a sequencing error may be responsible. V is TRBV4-1 and J is TRBJ1-2; 9 bases are shared with TRBD1. The CDR3 length is 15 residues. CDR1 MGHRA and CDR2 YSYEKL come from the germline V gene. CDR3 nucleotides: TGCGCCAGCAGCCCCCTCGGGACAGGGCACTATGACTACACCTTC. It codes for CASSPLGTGHYDYTF.

This sequence joins TRBV27 and TRBJ2-7; 10 nucleotides agree with TRBD1. The junction had 6 bases not matched to a gene; V was cut back by 6 bases and J by 4 bases. CDR1 MNHEY and CDR2 SMNVEV come from the germline V gene (reference sequence). This CDR3 contains 14 residues. CDR3 region: CASRLRDRGYEQYF. The CDR3, as DNA: TGTGCCAGCAGACTCCGGGACAGGGGATACGAGCAGTACTTC.

The gene calls are TRBV13 and TRBJ2-1, with D possibly being TRBD2 (5 bases). The V end was cut by 0 bases, the J end by 8 bases, with 14 bases between. The CDR3 spans 15 residues. CDR1 and CDR2 (germline): PRHDT, FYEKMQ (reference sequence). CDR3 in DNA: TGTGCCAGCAGCTTAGGCCGGCTAGCAGGCGATGAGCAGTTCTTC. This encodes CASSLGRLAGDEQFF.

V usage is TRBV9 and J usage is TRBJ1-2; D ambiguous. The CDR3 totals 16 residues. Trimming shortened V by 4 bases and J by 1 base, and 17 bases separated the two germline ends. Germline V gene lookup returns CDR1 SGDLS and CDR2 YYNGEE. The CDR3: CASSPRTGSINYGYTF. The CDR3 bases are TGTGCCAGCAGCCCCCGAACGGGCTCCATTAACTATGGCTACACCTTC.

V and J are TRBV9 and TRBJ1-2; D is perhaps TRBD1 (6 bases). The germline V gene has CDR1 SGDLS and CDR2 YYNGEE. The CDR3 runs to 18 residues. The V and J ends lost 0 bases and 0 bases respectively, with 18 bases between them. The CDR3 spells CASSVDPEQGSTNYGYTF. Here the CDR3 DNA reads TGTGCCAGCAGCGTAGACCCAGAACAGGGATCAACTAACTATGGCTACACCTTC.

The chain combines TRBV2 with TRBJ2-7, with 7 bases aligning to TRBD2. The CDR3 is made up of 17 amino acids. V shed 2 bases, J shed 3 bases, and the junction held 13 bases outside the gene matches. Germline V gene sequence: CDR1 SNHLY, CDR2 FYNNEI. This CDR3 is CASSEPDESGILYEQYF. CDR3 in DNA: TGTGCCAGCAGTGAACCCGATGAGAGCGGGATTCTCTACGAGCAGTACTTC.

To note about this clone: The junction departs from the called germline gene at one end, perhaps through a read error. The chain uses TRBV29-1 and TRBJ2-3; tentatively, D is TRBD2 (5 bases). The CDR3 is 11 residues long. Germline values: CDR1 SQVTM, CDR2 ANQGSEA. The CDR3 DNA is TGTTCTACGCGGGCCACAGATACGCAGTATTTT. This translates into CSTRATDTQYF.

The rearrangement links TRBV11-2 to TRBJ2-5; TRBD2 matches at 7 bases. The CDR3 consists of 15 residues. Germline CDR1 is SGHAT and CDR2 is FQNNGV. The V segment lost 1 base and the J segment 5 bases; nucleotides outside the gene matches: 7. The CDR3 DNA sequence: TGTGCCAGCAGCTTAGCGGGGGGAGCTTCGGAGACCCAGTACTTC. Protein: CASSLAGGASETQYF.

The chain has TRBV27 and TRBJ1-6; D ambiguous. Looked up from germline, CDR1 is MNHEY and CDR2 is SMNVEV (reference sequence). The CDR3 covers 15 residues. The V end was cut by 2 bases, the J end by 7 bases, with 12 bases between. CDR3 protein: CASSLGTRANSPLHF. In DNA, the CDR3 is TGTGCCAGCAGTTTAGGTACCCGGGCCAATTCACCCCTCCACTTT.

The chain joins TRBV7-9 to TRBJ2-2; TRBD2 matches at 14 bases. Losses at the gene ends were 5 bases for V and 5 bases for J; bases not matched to a gene: 10. Per germline, CDR1 SEHNR and CDR2 FQNEAQ (reference sequence). The CDR3 is made up of 18 amino acids. The DNA for the CDR3 is TGTGCCAGCAGCCACGGGACTAGCGGGAGATTTGGTACCGGGGAGCTGTTTTTT. Encoded protein: CASSHGTSGRFGTGELFF.

For this clone: Other DNA variants within this sample encode the same CDR3. This chain connects TRBV29-1 to TRBJ1-2; the D is unclear. The CDR3 contains 11 residues. V lost 1 base and J lost 4, with 4 bases in between. Germline V gene data show CDR1 as SQVTM and CDR2 as ANQGSEA. The CDR3, as DNA: TGCAGCGTTGAAGGCAGCTATGGCTACACCTTC. The encoded protein is CSVEGSYGYTF.

Concerning this clone: The sample holds other DNA sequences that translate to the same CDR3. The CDR3 spells CASSLRQGAGTEAFF. The CDR3 bases are TGTGCCAGCAGTCTACGACAGGGGGCCGGGACTGAAGCTTTCTTT. The chain links TRBV27 to TRBJ1-1; 10 nucleotides match TRBD1. The CDR3 runs 15 residues. After removal of 5 bases from V and 5 bases from J, the junction contained 8 bases not matched to a gene. Germline loops: CDR1 MNHEY, CDR2 SMNVEV (reference sequence).

The sample holds one count of this clone. The chain is built from TRBV7-9 and TRBJ2-7; 10 positions match TRBD1. Trimming cost V 3 bases and J 5 bases; bases outside gene matches: 4. CDR1 SEHNR and CDR2 FQNEAQ come from the germline V gene (reference sequence). The CDR3 consists of 14 residues. In DNA form, the CDR3 reads TGTGCCAGCAGCTTCGACAGGGGGCCCCACGAGCAGTACTTC. This gives the protein CASSFDRGPHEQYF.

The chain has TRBV25-1 and TRBJ2-1; maybe TRBD2 (6 bases). This CDR3 has 18 residues. CDR1 MGHDK and CDR2 SYGVNS come from the germline V gene. Trimming removed 3 bases at V and 10 bases at J, with 28 bases between. This CDR3 reads CASSDWARPFPGDGEQFF. The CDR3 bases are TGTGCCAGCAGTGATTGGGCTCGTCCGTTTCCGGGAGACGGGGAGCAGTTCTTC.

J is TRBJ1-2 and V is TRBV5-8; D may be TRBD1 (6 bases). The germline V gene encodes CDR1 SGHTS and CDR2 YDEGEE. V lost 0 bases to trimming and J lost 4 bases, with 16 bases between them. This CDR3 region has 16 residues. CDR3 bases: TGTGCCAGCAGCTTGGCCGGTTCAGGGGTCTTCTATGGCTACACCTTC. Amino acid sequence: CASSLAGSGVFYGYTF.

This clone was seen only a few times. The chain combines TRBV2 with TRBJ1-1; no clear D. This CDR3 is 15 amino acids long. The V gene lost 3 bases and the J gene lost 3 bases, with 14 bases spanning the gap. Germline CDR1 SNHLY, CDR2 FYNNEI. The CDR3 reads CASSDRQKEDTEAFF. Here the CDR3 DNA reads TGTGCCAGCAGTGATCGGCAGAAGGAGGACACTGAAGCTTTCTTT. The variable domain in full, with the rest retrieved from reference TRBV2 and TRBJ1-1, is EPEVTQTPSHQVTQMGQEVILRCVPISNHLYFYWYRQILGQKVEFLVSFYNNEISEKSEIFDDQFSVERPDGSNFTLKIRSTKLEDSAMYFCASSDRQKEDTEAFFGQGTRLTVV.